This entry lists 7 T cell receptor beta chains sequenced from one sample in a study of blood T cells in healthy people across ages. A second PCR, run for roughly 7 to 11 cycles, used a sample-barcoded 5' primer plus a J-beta primer mix. TCRdb called the 5' RACE reads again in MiXCR, with one record for every CDR3 protein. The data hold 1.5 million to 2 million distinct CDR3 sequences, with around half observed a single time. The sample was blood. The receptors derive from a woman aged 40 to 50 in good health.

DNA for the CDR3: TGTGCCAGCAGCTCCTACGGGGAAGAGGAGCAGTATTTT. It specifies CASSSYGEEEQYF. The chain carries TRBV7-3 and TRBJ2-3; perhaps TRBD2 as D (5 bases). Looked up from germline, CDR1 is SGHTA and CDR2 is FQGTGA. CDR3 length: 13 residues. V was shortened by 4 bases and J by 11 bases, with 16 bases between the two germline ends. The whole variable domain, remainder taken from reference TRBV7-3 and TRBJ2-3, is GAGVSQTPSNKVTEKGKYVELRCDPISGHTALYWYRQSLGQGPEFLIYFQGTGAADDSGLPNDRFFAVRPEGSVSTLKIQRTERGDSAVYLCASSSYGEEEQYFGPGTRLTVL.

The CDR3 sequence: CASRRNTGGTEAFF. The CDR3, as DNA: TGTGCCAGCAGACGCAATACAGGGGGCACTGAAGCTTTCTTT. V gene TRBV12-3 or TRBV12-4 combines with J gene TRBJ1-1; TRBD1 aligns across 8 bases. CDR3 length: 14 residues. The J segment lost 4 bases and the V segment lost 6 bases, leaving 7 bases of the junction unmatched.

This clonotype was counted only a few times. The rearrangement uses TRBV4-3 and TRBJ1-2, with TRBD1 identical over 10 bases. CDR3 length: 20 residues. The germline V gene encodes CDR1 LGHNA and CDR2 YSLEER. The J segment lost 2 bases and the V segment lost 4 bases, leaving 19 bases of the junction unmatched. The CDR3 DNA is TGCGCCAGCAGCCTCTCACCGGGACAGGGGTCGGAGGGCCCAAACTATGGCTACACCTTC. Its protein is CASSLSPGQGSEGPNYGYTF.

The J gene is TRBJ1-1, the V gene TRBV9; perhaps TRBD1 as D (5 bases). The V gene lost 0 bases and the J gene lost 6 bases, with 15 bases spanning the gap. Germline V gene sequence: CDR1 SGDLS, CDR2 YYNGEE. The CDR3 is 15 amino acids. The CDR3 region has the DNA TGTGCCAGCAGCGTAGAGCAGGGTTGGGCGGCTGAAGCTTTCTTT. Residues: CASSVEQGWAAEAFF.

The chain employs TRBV6-2 or TRBV6-3 and TRBJ2-5; D tentatively reads TRBD1 or TRBD2 (5 bases each). This CDR3 contains 15 residues. V lost 2 bases to trimming and J lost 5 bases, with 15 bases between them. Per the germline V gene, CDR1 is MNHEY and CDR2 is SVGEGT. The CDR3 reads CASSYALGPGETQYF. CDR3 sequence (DNA): TGTGCCAGCAGTTACGCACTGGGGCCGGGGGAGACCCAGTACTTC.

This clonotype was seen more than once but under ten times. The chain uses TRBV4-3 and TRBJ1-4, with D tentatively TRBD1 (5 bases). Trimming left V 2 bases short and J 3 bases short, with 16 bases between. Germline CDR1 reads LGHNA; CDR2 reads YSLEER. The CDR3 consists of 17 residues. CDR3 amino acids: CASSQQGYRGSNEKLFF. CDR3 nucleotides: TGCGCCAGCAGCCAACAGGGATATAGAGGGTCTAATGAAAAACTGTTTTTT.

The genes are TRBV10-3 and TRBJ2-1; the D call may be TRBD1 or TRBD2 (7 bases each). The CDR3 is made up of 13 amino acids. V lost 10 bases to trimming and J lost 9 bases, with 19 bases between them. Germline V gene sequence: CDR1 ENHRY, CDR2 SYGVKD. The CDR3 reads CATNQGGIAEQFF. Written as DNA, the CDR3 is TGTGCCACCAATCAGGGGGGGATCGCTGAGCAGTTCTTC.